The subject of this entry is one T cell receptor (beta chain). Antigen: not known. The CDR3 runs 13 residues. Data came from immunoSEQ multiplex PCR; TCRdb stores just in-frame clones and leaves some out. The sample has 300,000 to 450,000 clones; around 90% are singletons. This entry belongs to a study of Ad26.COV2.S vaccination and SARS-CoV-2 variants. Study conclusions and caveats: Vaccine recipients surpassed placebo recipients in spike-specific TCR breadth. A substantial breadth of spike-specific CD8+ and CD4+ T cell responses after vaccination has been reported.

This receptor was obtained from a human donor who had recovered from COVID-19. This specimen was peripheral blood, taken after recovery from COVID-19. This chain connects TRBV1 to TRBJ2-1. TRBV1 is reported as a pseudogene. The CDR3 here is CTSSQEDVNEQFF. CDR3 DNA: TGCACCAGCAGCCAAGAAGATGTCAATGAGCAGTTCTTC.